The 27 T cell receptor beta chains below all came from one sample that was sequenced in a study of a mutant IDH1 vaccine in newly diagnosed glioma. Assay used: immunoSEQ multiplex PCR; TCRdb lists only in-frame clones, some missing. There are fewer than 40,000 clones in the sample; more than 75% occur only once, and around 6% lies in the top ten. No antigens are known for them. The time point: week 5, during vaccination. Topical imiquimod accompanied each vaccine dose, which consisted of 300 ug of mutant IDH1 20-mer peptide. Specimen: PBMCs, collected from a glioma patient whose treatment included an IDH1 peptide vaccine. The receptors originated from a man aged 35-49 years with glioma.

This clone is termed medium-sized. V is TRBV6-5 and J is TRBJ1-1; D unclear. The germline V and J ends were trimmed by 2 bases and 4 bases, with 8 bases remaining between them. Germline CDR1 is MNHEY and CDR2 is SVGAGI. The CDR3 sequence is 13 residues long. The chain's CDR3 is CASSYRETTEAFF. The CDR3 DNA sequence: TGTGCCAGCAGTTACAGGGAGACCACTGAAGCTTTCTTT.

The V call is TRBV30, the J call TRBJ2-2, with 8 bases aligning to TRBD2. The CDR3 has 16 residues. Germline CDR1 reads GTSNPN; CDR2 reads SVGIG (reference sequence). J was trimmed by 5 bases and V by 1 base; bases with no gene match: 9. In DNA form, the CDR3 reads TGTGCCTGGAGTGGAGGAGCGGGGGCGTGGACCGGGGAGCTGTTTTTT. Translation: CAWSGGAGAWTGELFF.

The V gene is TRBV6-5, the J gene TRBJ1-2; no clear D. Trimming removed 2 bases from V and 0 bases from J, with 4 bases in between. The CDR3 totals 13 residues. Germline CDR1 reads MNHEY; CDR2 reads SVGAGI. This CDR3 reads CASSYGPNYGYTF. CDR3 bases: TGTGCCAGCAGTTACGGCCCTAACTATGGCTACACCTTC.

J is TRBJ2-1 and V is TRBV5-1, with TRBD1 matching 8 bases. V dropped 0 bases and J dropped 6; count of bases not matched to a gene: 5. The CDR3 contains 15 residues. Germline CDR1 reads SGHRS; CDR2 reads YFSETQ. The CDR3: CASSLAAGGSNEQFF. For the CDR3, the DNA is TGCGCCAGCAGCTTGGCCGCAGGGGGCTCCAATGAGCAGTTCTTC.

The CDR3 DNA sequence: TGTGCCAGCTGCCGGCCGGGCCAGCCCCAGCATTTT. It specifies CASCRPGQPQHF. The gene calls are TRBV27 and TRBJ1-5; D gene ambiguous. Trimming cost V 8 bases and J 7 bases, with 12 bases left between them. Per the germline V gene, CDR1 is MNHEY and CDR2 is SMNVEV (reference sequence). CDR3 length: 12 residues.

The chain has TRBV2 and TRBJ1-1; 9 bases line up with TRBD1. The CDR3 has 13 residues. Germline V gene lookup returns CDR1 SNHLY and CDR2 FYNNEI. The V segment lost 6 bases and the J segment 1 base; nucleotides outside the gene matches: 0. As DNA, the CDR3 is TGTGCCAGCAGGGGACAGGGGAACACTGAAGCTTTCTTT. This translates into CASRGQGNTEAFF.

The V gene is TRBV30, the J gene TRBJ1-3; 7 bases align to TRBD1. V gave up 5 bases and J gave up 3 bases; unmatched junction bases: 4. The CDR3 consists of 13 residues. Germline V gene sequence: CDR1 GTSNPN, CDR2 SVGIG (reference sequence). The CDR3 loop reads CAWQRGLGNTIYF. The CDR3 bases are TGTGCCTGGCAAAGGGGGCTTGGAAACACCATATATTTT.

This clone has a handful of counts. The chain employs TRBV2 and TRBJ2-6, with D unresolved. The CDR3 sequence is 14 residues long. Trimming pared 5 bases from V and 2 bases from J, leaving 7 bases between. Germline-derived CDR1 and CDR2 are SNHLY and FYNNEI. In nucleotides, the CDR3 is TGTGCCAGCAGTACGTCAGCTGGGGCCAACGTCCTGACTTTC. Translating gives CASSTSAGANVLTF. The variable domain in full, with the rest retrieved from reference TRBV2 and TRBJ2-6, is EPEVTQTPSHQVTQMGQEVILRCVPISNHLYFYWYRQILGQKVEFLVSFYNNEISEKSEIFDDQFSVERPDGSNFTLKIRSTKLEDSAMYFCASSTSAGANVLTFGAGSRLTVL.

The CDR3 loop reads CASSEGPGYNQPQHF. Here the CDR3 DNA reads TGTGCCAGCAGTGAAGGGCCAGGCTACAATCAGCCCCAGCATTTT. The J gene is TRBJ1-5, the V gene TRBV2; unclear D gene. The CDR3 contains 15 residues. The germline V gene has CDR1 SNHLY and CDR2 FYNNEI. Trimming removed 1 base at V and 3 bases at J, with 10 bases between.

The chain combines TRBV30 with TRBJ2-5; D is possibly TRBD1 (6 bases). Matching the DNA end better, TRBJ2-7 makes the J call doubtful. Germline V lookup: CDR1 GTSNPN, CDR2 SVGIG (reference sequence). There are 13 residues in the CDR3. The CDR3 DNA sequence: TGTGCCTGGACAGGACAGTTAACCTACGAGCAGTACTTC. Protein: CAWTGQLTYEQYF.

The CDR3 DNA sequence: TGTGCCAGCAGCGCTCACAGGGAGAATAATTCACCCCTCCACTTT. Encoded protein: CASSAHRENNSPLHF. The genes are TRBV13 and TRBJ1-6, with D tentatively TRBD1 (6 bases). The CDR3 runs 15 residues. The ends were cut back, 5 bases at V and 5 bases at J, with 13 bases in the middle. CDR1 is PRHDT and CDR2 is FYEKMQ in the germline V gene (reference sequence).

The chain uses TRBV7-6 and TRBJ2-1; D not resolved. This CDR3 comprises 14 residues. Germline-derived CDR1 and CDR2 are SGHVS and FNYEAQ. Trimming shortened V by 5 bases and J by 10 bases, and 18 bases separated the two germline ends. The CDR3 DNA is TGTGCCAGCAGCATAACAAGGGTCGGCCCCGAGCAGTTCTTC. Amino acids: CASSITRVGPEQFF.

The rearrangement joins TRBV2 to TRBJ1-1, with D uncertain. Looked up from germline, CDR1 is SNHLY and CDR2 is FYNNEI. V was shortened by 6 bases and J by 2 bases, with 4 bases between the two germline ends. The CDR3 sequence is 11 residues long. The CDR3 bases are TGTGCCAGCAGCCAAAACACTGAAGCTTTCTTT. Protein: CASSQNTEAFF.

About this clone itself: Other nucleotide sequences in the sample specify the same CDR3. J is TRBJ2-5 and V is TRBV5-1, with 10 bases lining up with TRBD2. The CDR3 spans 14 residues. Trimming at V came to 3 bases and at J to 1 base, leaving 0 bases not matched to a gene. Germline CDR1 reads SGHRS; CDR2 reads YFSETQ. In DNA, the CDR3 is TGCGCCAGCAGCTCTAGCGGGGGCCAAGAGACCCAGTACTTC. It yields the protein CASSSSGGQETQYF.

The chain is built from TRBV6-6 and TRBJ1-5; 7 nucleotides line up with TRBD1. Germline lookup yields CDR1 MNHNY and CDR2 SVGAGI (reference sequence). This CDR3 is built from 16 residues. Losses at the gene ends were 5 bases for V and 6 bases for J; bases not matched to a gene: 13. CDR3 sequence (DNA): TGTGCCAGCAGTCGGAAACTCCCCGGGACAGCTCAGCCCCAGCATTTT. Translated, it gives CASSRKLPGTAQPQHF.

The chain uses TRBV30 and TRBJ2-2; 8 bases match TRBD1. Losses at the gene ends were 3 bases for V and 1 base for J; bases not matched to a gene: 10. The length of the CDR3 is 17 residues. Germline V lookup: CDR1 GTSNPN, CDR2 SVGIG (reference sequence). The CDR3 loop reads CAWRRDRKAMNTGELFF. Written as DNA, the CDR3 is TGTGCCTGGAGGAGGGACAGGAAAGCTATGAACACCGGGGAGCTGTTTTTT.

In its sample, this clone was seen a few times. The rearrangement links TRBV30 to TRBJ2-7; D gene uncertain. CDR1 is GTSNPN, CDR2 SVGIG, per germline (reference sequence). V dropped 3 bases and J dropped 2 bases, with 8 bases sitting between them. This CDR3 has 12 amino acids. CDR3 DNA sequence: TGTGCCTGGAGCGAGACGGCCTACGAGCAGTACTTC. Protein product: CAWSETAYEQYF.

The CDR3 is CASSQRQNSYEQYF. The CDR3 DNA reads as TGTGCCAGCAGCCAACGACAAAATTCCTACGAGCAGTACTTC. This chain uses TRBV7-6 with TRBJ2-7; D ambiguous. From germline, CDR1 is SGHVS and CDR2 FNYEAQ. Trimming cost V 5 bases and J 1 base, with 12 bases left between them. The CDR3 contains 14 residues.

The chain employs TRBV27 and TRBJ1-2; D not resolved. CDR1 is MNHEY, CDR2 SMNVEV, per germline (reference sequence). The ends were cut back, 6 bases at V and 8 bases at J, with 22 bases in the middle. The CDR3 extends over 15 amino acids. The CDR3 sequence: CASSLGPPYVDGYTF. The CDR3 DNA reads as TGTGCCAGCAGCCTCGGGCCTCCCTATGTCGACGGCTACACCTTC.

This chain connects TRBV4-1 to TRBJ2-2; D remains ambiguous. CDR3 size: 14 residues. The ends were cut back, 1 base at V and 1 base at J, with 4 bases in the middle. The V gene's germline CDR1 is MGHRA and CDR2 YSYEKL. The DNA of the CDR3 is TGCGCCAGCAGCCAAGGACAGAACACCGGGGAGCTGTTTTTT. Translation: CASSQGQNTGELFF.

The genes are TRBV15 and TRBJ1-4, with 9 bases identical to TRBD1. Germline V gene data show CDR1 as LNHNV and CDR2 as YYDKDF (reference sequence). CDR3 length equals 14 residues. Losses at the gene ends were 3 bases for V and 7 bases for J; bases not matched to a gene: 3. The CDR3 is CATSRDRGSEKLFF. CDR3 coding DNA: TGTGCCACCAGCAGGGACAGGGGTAGTGAAAAACTGTTTTTT.

The chain has TRBV5-1 and TRBJ1-2; 9 nucleotides agree with TRBD1. Germline CDR1 is SGHRS and CDR2 is YFSETQ. This CDR3 is 17 amino acids long. V shed 0 bases, J shed 4 bases, and the junction held 10 bases outside the gene matches. In DNA, the CDR3 is TGCGCCAGCAGCTTGGCCGATACAGGGGGCCGCGCCTATGGCTACACCTTC. It codes for CASSLADTGGRAYGYTF.

The genes are TRBV5-4 and TRBJ2-4; possibly TRBD1 for D (6 bases). V lost 0 bases and J lost 3, with 10 bases in between. The germline V gene has CDR1 SGHNT and CDR2 YYREEE (reference sequence). The CDR3 has 15 residues. The CDR3 sequence is CASSLGDTVKNIQYF. CDR3 sequence (DNA): TGTGCCAGCAGCTTGGGGGACACGGTCAAAAACATTCAGTACTTC.

Remarks on this clone: Other nucleotide sequences from this sample produce the same CDR3. J is TRBJ1-1 and V is TRBV5-4; 7 positions match TRBD1. After removal of 3 bases from V and 1 base from J, the junction contained 0 bases not matched to a gene. Germline V gene sequence: CDR1 SGHNT, CDR2 YYREEE (reference sequence). CDR3 size: 13 residues. The CDR3 region has the DNA TGTGCCAGCAGCTGGGACAGGAACACTGAAGCTTTCTTT. Amino acids: CASSWDRNTEAFF. The full variable domain, its missing parts supplied by reference TRBV5-4 and TRBJ1-1, is ETGVTQSPTHLIKTRGQQVTLRCSSQSGHNTVSWYQQALGQGPQFIFQYYREEENGRGNFPPRFSGLQFPNYSSELNVNALELDDSALYLCASSWDRNTEAFFGQGTRLTVV.

The chain couples TRBV30 to TRBJ2-1, with 10 bases matching TRBD2. With 3 bases clipped from V and 9 bases from J, the junction kept 5 bases outside the gene matches. The CDR3 totals 13 residues. Germline loops: CDR1 GTSNPN, CDR2 SVGIG (reference sequence). The CDR3 region is CAWRAGGLGEQFF. The CDR3 DNA reads TGTGCCTGGAGAGCGGGGGGGCTGGGTGAGCAGTTCTTC.

This clone was counted between two and nine times. The DNA for the CDR3 is TGCGCCAGCAGCTGGCTCGGTAATTCACCCCTCCACTTT. Translation gives CASSWLGNSPLHF. The chain employs TRBV5-1 and TRBJ1-6; D gene uncertain. Trimming removed 3 bases at V and 6 bases at J, with 7 bases between. The germline V gene encodes CDR1 SGHRS and CDR2 YFSETQ. The CDR3 covers 13 residues.

CDR3 loop: CSAADSGNTIYF. CDR3 nucleotides: TGCAGCGCGGCGGACTCTGGAAACACCATATATTTT. The chain recombines TRBV29-1 with TRBJ1-3; no reliable D call. The CDR3 sequence is 12 residues long. The V gene's germline CDR1 is SQVTM and CDR2 ANQGSEA. Trimming cost V 7 bases and J 0 bases, with 7 bases left between them.